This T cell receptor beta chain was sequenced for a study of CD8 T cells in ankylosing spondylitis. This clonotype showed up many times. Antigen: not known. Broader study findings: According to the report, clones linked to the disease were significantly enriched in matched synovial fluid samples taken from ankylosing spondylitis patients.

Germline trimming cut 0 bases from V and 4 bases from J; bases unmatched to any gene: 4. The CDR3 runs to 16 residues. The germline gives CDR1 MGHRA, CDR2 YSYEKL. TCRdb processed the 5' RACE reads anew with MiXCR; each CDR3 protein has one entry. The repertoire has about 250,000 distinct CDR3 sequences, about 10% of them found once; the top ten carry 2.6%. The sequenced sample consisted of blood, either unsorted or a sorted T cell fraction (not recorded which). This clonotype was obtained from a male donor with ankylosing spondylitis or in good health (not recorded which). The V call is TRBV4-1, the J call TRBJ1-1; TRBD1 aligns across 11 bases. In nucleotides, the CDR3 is TGCGCCAGCAGCCAAGATAAAGGGACAGGGGGCACTGAAGCTTTCTTT. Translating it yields CASSQDKGTGGTEAFF.